The source of this T cell receptor (beta chain) is a study of OX40 agonist ivuxolimab in advanced cancers. The V gene's germline CDR1 is SQVTM and CDR2 ANQGSEA. The CDR3 contains 12 residues. Trimming removed 5 bases from V and 1 base from J; junction bases left unmatched: 1. The method was immunoSEQ multiplex PCR; TCRdb's version includes in-frame clones alone and lacks a portion of them. The table lists under 50,000 clones, around nine tenths of them singletons, with around a third in the top ten. To note about this clone: The sample contains more than one DNA sequence encoding this CDR3.

The chain links TRBV29-1 to TRBJ2-7; 8 bases are a match to TRBD2. This material consisted of CD4+ or CD8+ T cells sorted from blood, taken in a trial of the OX40 agonist ivuxolimab. This receptor was obtained from an adult with an advanced solid tumor such as melanoma, head and neck, liver or kidney cancer. Written as DNA, the CDR3 is TGCAGCGTTAGCGGGGGTTCCTACGAGCAGTACTTC. It codes for CSVSGGSYEQYF.